Included here is one T cell receptor (beta chain) sequence, with context. This clonotype was observed a few times. It has no known antigen specificity. A much larger clone differs by one base, so this may be a read error. Taken from cysteine to phenylalanine, the CDR3 has 14 residues. Only the CDR3 region is kept as DNA, spanning 42 bases read in frame from base 1. According to the germline V gene, CDR1 reads SNHLY and CDR2 reads FYNNEI. V and J are truncated by 3 bases and 8 bases respectively, leaving an intervening sequence of 15 bases. This record belongs to a study of T cells in Graves' hyperthyroidism and ophthalmopathy (dated by TCRdb to the late 2010s). Notes on the research overall: Peripheral blood was sampled at the time of initial diagnosis, prior to any treatment. Once sampling was done, hyperthyroidism patients were given methimazole at a starting dose of 30 mg daily, whereas ophthalmopathy patients were given high-dose intravenous methylprednisolone. TCR V-J signatures able to tell the groups apart were searched for in a discovery cohort of some 100 patients, of whom over 40 had Graves' ophthalmopathy and 57 had stable Graves' hyperthyroidism. The paper describes TCR Vbeta CDR3 sequencing of 140 or so peripheral blood samples, made up of roughly 45 ophthalmopathy patients, some 80 hyperthyroidism patients and 17 progressor patients. The 80 to 100 discovery patients were randomly divided into training and test sets at a 7:3 ratio. In several Graves' hyperthyroidism patients, the study also compared T-cell repertoires from thyroid tissue with T-cell repertoires from blood. An independent validation cohort of around 19 hyperthyroidism patients and approximately 15 patients who later progressed to ophthalmopathy tested prospective prediction of ophthalmopathy. Study-wide conclusions, independent of this receptor: A 13 V-J signature model separated ophthalmopathy from stable hyperthyroidism, with about 90% sensitivity and 81.08% specificity in cross-validation and 80%/75% in testing. No statistical method was used to fix the sample size in advance, and group allocation was not hidden from the investigators. Most expanded thyroid clonotypes (frequency above 0.001) were also detected in blood, suggesting blood repertoires may reflect thyroid immune responses. In validation, the model predicted progression to ophthalmopathy a median of 6.5 months before onset, with roughly 70% sensitivity and nearly 75% specificity.

Ophthalmopathy patients had moderately to severely active disease, Clinical Activity Score of at least 3, NOSPECS grade of at least 4, and duration under 3 months. The study excluded patients with uncontrolled infections, other autoimmune diseases, pregnancy or lactation. Diagnoses relied on clinical symptoms, serum thyroxine and TRAb, thyroid ultrasound and orbital computed tomography. PBMCs were isolated from about 10 ml of fresh peripheral blood by Ficoll-Paque density gradient centrifugation. Total RNA was extracted with Trizol reagent, and quality was checked on an Agilent 2100 Bioanalyzer. TCR beta CDR3 regions were amplified from RNA transcripts. The TCR CDR3 was subjected to a first round of RT-PCR using the HTBI primer set and the Qiagen OneStep RT-PCR kit. Libraries were constructed in a second round of multiplex PCR, after which size selection and purification were carried out. Paired-end sequencing of the libraries was performed with 100 bp reads on an Illumina HiSeq2000. The original methods were these. SOAPnuke was used to process the raw data, throwing out any read that contained adapters or uncalled bases, had a mean Phred below 15, or lacked an exact constant-primer or identifier match. High-quality paired reads were merged with COPE v1.2.5, and unique nucleotide sequences were defined as clonotypes. MiTCR v1.1 was used to align clonotypes to the IMGT TRBV, TRBD and TRBJ reference segments. Only V-J combinations with frequency above 0.0001, covering 99% to 99.2% of repertoires, were analysed. The TCS score was defined as F50 (clonal expansion) divided by E x V (chaos), with BLOSUM62-based TCRdist calculated between CDR3 peptides within each V-J. Welch's t-statistics and random forest reduced 500 to 550 V-J features to 13, which were used in a naive Bayes classifier (R e1071). TCRdb trimmed the raw reads at Q25, called clones with MiXCR and kept productive beta chains. CDR3 protein sequences are deduplicated, and each keeps its most common genes and DNA. TCRdb, not the authors, supplied the V and J calls. The sample table contains 500,000 to 750,000 distinct CDR3 sequences; only one count was recorded for 13% to 15% of them. The top ten clonotypes cover around 7% of the sample.

In this chain, TRBV2 is recombined with TRBJ2-3, with no D gene named confidently. Sample: blood. This TCR was sampled from a woman younger than 35 with Graves' ophthalmopathy. Read as DNA, the sequence is TGTGCCAGCAGTGACCGCCACCACTCAGGTACGCAGTATTTT. Its coded protein is CASSDRHHSGTQYF.